Here is one T cell receptor (beta chain) with its context. The table came from immunoSEQ multiplex PCR; TCRdb's copy has only in-frame clones and leaves some out. The table lists around 320,000 clones, around 87% of them singletons, with 3.4% in the top ten. This entry is derived from a study of Ad26.COV2.S vaccination and SARS-CoV-2 variants. CDR1 MNHEY and CDR2 SVGAGI come from the germline V gene. V lost 5 bases to trimming and J lost 1 base, with 8 bases between them. The CDR3 consists of 13 residues. The treatment denotes: over 15 received Ad26.COV2.S at low or high dose, single or two shots; roughly 5 received placebo; per-sample allocation not given. The samples were gathered on day 63 after the first injection of vaccine or placebo.

Sequenced here: peripheral blood, sampled in a trial of Ad26.COV2.S vaccine versus placebo. The chain employs TRBV6-5 and TRBJ1-1, with D unclear. The receptor was derived from a person aged 18-60 years who received the Ad26.COV2.S COVID-19 vaccine or a placebo. The CDR3 loop reads CASSTSKNTEAFF. The DNA of the CDR3 is TGTGCCAGCAGTACATCCAAGAACACTGAAGCTTTCTTT.